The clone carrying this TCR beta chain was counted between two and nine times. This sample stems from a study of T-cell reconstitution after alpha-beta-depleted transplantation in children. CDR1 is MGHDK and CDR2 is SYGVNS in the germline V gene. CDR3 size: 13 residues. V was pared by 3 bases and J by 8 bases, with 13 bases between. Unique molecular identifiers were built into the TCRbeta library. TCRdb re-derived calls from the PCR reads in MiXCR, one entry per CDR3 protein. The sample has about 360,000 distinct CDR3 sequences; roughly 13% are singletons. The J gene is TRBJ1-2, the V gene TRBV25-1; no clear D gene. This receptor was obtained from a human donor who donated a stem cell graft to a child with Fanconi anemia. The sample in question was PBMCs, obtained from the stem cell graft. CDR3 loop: CASSDPRIGGYTF. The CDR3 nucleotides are TGTGCCAGCAGTGATCCCAGGATCGGCGGCTACACCTTC.